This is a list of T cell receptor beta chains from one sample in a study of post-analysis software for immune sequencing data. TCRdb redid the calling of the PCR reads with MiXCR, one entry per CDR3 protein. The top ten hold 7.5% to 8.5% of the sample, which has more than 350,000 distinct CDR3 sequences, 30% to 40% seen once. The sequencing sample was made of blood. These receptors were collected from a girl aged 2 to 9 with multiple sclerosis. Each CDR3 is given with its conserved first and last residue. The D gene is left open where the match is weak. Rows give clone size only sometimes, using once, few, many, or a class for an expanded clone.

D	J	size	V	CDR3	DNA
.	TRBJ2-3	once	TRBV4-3	CASSQLPSPPTDTQYF	TGCGCCAGCAGCCAATTACCATCCCCCCCCACAGATACGCAGTATTTT
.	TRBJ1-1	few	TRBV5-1	CASSFRTVNTEAFF	TGCGCCAGCAGCTTTAGGACGGTCAACACTGAAGCTTTCTTT
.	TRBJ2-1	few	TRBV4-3	CASSTERLPGVNEQFF	TGCGCCAGCAGTACCGAGAGGCTACCGGGAGTCAATGAGCAGTTCTTC
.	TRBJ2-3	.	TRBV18	CASSPLAREDTQYF	TGTGCCAGCTCACCACTCGCGAGAGAAGATACGCAGTATTTT
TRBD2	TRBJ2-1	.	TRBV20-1	CSARSRGGASGGASYNEQFF	TGCAGTGCTAGATCTCGGGGAGGGGCTAGCGGGGGGGCCTCCTACAATGAGCAGTTCTTC
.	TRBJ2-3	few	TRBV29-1	CSGSSRWRGTSTDTQYF	TGCAGCGGGAGCTCTCGGTGGAGAGGGACTAGCACAGATACGCAGTATTTT
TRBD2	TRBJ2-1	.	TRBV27	CASSSVLAGGVDEQFF	TGTGCCAGCAGTTCGGTCCTAGCGGGAGGGGTAGATGAGCAGTTCTTC
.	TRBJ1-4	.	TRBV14	CASSPPEKLFF	TGTGCCAGCAGCCCTCCCGAAAAACTGTTTTTT
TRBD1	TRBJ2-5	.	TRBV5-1	CAGSTGTGGRETQYF	TGCGCCGGCAGCACAGGGACAGGGGGCCGGGAGACCCAGTACTTC
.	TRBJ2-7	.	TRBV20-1	CSARPSGAYEQYF	TGCAGTGCTAGACCTTCGGGTGCCTACGAGCAGTACTTC
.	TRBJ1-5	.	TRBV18	CASSPEGSNQPQHF	TGTGCCAGCTCACCCGAGGGAAGCAATCAGCCCCAGCATTTT
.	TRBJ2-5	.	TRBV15	CATSRATFQETQYF	TGTGCCACCAGCAGAGCCACCTTCCAGGAGACCCAGTACTTC
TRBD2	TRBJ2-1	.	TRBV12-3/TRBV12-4	CASSKLARVPLWSQFF	TGTGCCAGCAGTAAACTAGCGAGAGTACCCCTTTGGTCGCAGTTCTTC
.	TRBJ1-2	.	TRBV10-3	CAISEAGNYGYTF	TGTGCCATCAGTGAAGCGGGTAACTATGGCTACACCTTC
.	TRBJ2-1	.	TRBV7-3	CASSPGFGDEQFF	TGTGCCAGCAGCCCAGGGTTTGGGGATGAGCAGTTCTTC
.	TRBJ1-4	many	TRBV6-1	CASSEAPLDGATNEKLFF	TGTGCCAGCAGTGAAGCTCCCCTCGACGGGGCAACTAATGAAAAACTGTTTTTT
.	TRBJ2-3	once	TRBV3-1	CASSQVEKPDTQYF	TGTGCCAGCAGCCAAGTGGAAAAGCCCGATACGCAGTATTTT
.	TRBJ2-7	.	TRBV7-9	CASSSDMYEQYF	TGTGCCAGCAGCTCAGACATGTACGAGCAGTACTTC
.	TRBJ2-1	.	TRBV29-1	CTGLVKGNEQFF	TGCACGGGGTTGGTGAAGGGCAATGAGCAGTTCTTC
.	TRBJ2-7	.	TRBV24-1	CATSTRRQLYEQYF	TGTGCCACCAGCACAAGGCGGCAGCTATACGAGCAGTACTTC
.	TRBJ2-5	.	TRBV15	CATSRDQGKQETQYF	TGTGCCACCAGCAGAGATCAGGGGAAACAAGAGACCCAGTACTTC
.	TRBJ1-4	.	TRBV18	CASSTAVGTEKLFF	TGTGCCAGCTCAACCGCTGTGGGCACGGAAAAACTGTTTTTT
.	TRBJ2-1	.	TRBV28	CASSLFSGSSYNEQFF	TGTGCCAGCAGTTTATTCTCAGGGAGCTCCTACAATGAGCAGTTCTTC
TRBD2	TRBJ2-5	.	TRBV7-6	CASSLVWPSGGLLQETQYF	TGTGCCAGCAGCTTAGTATGGCCTAGCGGGGGCCTTTTACAAGAGACCCAGTACTTC
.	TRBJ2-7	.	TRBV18	CASSPFRGWEQYF	TGTGCCAGCTCACCGTTCAGGGGATGGGAGCAGTACTTC
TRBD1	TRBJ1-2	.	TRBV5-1	CVSSRGTGGDGFDYGYTF	TGCGTCAGCAGCAGAGGGACAGGGGGCGACGGGTTCGACTATGGCTACACCTTC
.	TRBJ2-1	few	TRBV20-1	CSARVPGFYDEQFF	TGCAGTGCTAGAGTCCCAGGTTTTTACGATGAGCAGTTCTTC
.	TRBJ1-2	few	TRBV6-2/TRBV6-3	CASSSGREYGYTF	TGTGCCAGCAGTTCCGGCAGGGAATATGGCTACACCTTC
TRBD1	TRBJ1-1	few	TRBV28	CASSRRAQGKAFF	TGTGCCAGCAGTCGGAGGGCACAGGGGAAAGCTTTCTTT
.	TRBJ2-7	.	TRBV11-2	CASSSSQRFYEQYF	TGTGCCAGCAGCTCCTCACAGCGTTTCTACGAGCAGTACTTC
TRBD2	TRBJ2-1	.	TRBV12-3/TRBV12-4	CASSPGLDGEQCF	TGTGCCAGCAGCCCAGGACTAGACGGTGAGCAGTGCTTC
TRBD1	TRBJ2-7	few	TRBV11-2	CASTFRDRGPYEQYF	TGTGCCAGCACCTTCCGGGACAGAGGCCCCTACGAGCAGTACTTC
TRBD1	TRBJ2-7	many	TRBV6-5	CASSYTTGGYEQYF	TGTGCCAGCAGTTACACAACAGGGGGGTACGAGCAGTACTTC
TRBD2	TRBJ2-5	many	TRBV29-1	CSVVGGLVYQETQYF	TGCAGCGTTGTGGGCGGACTAGTATACCAAGAGACCCAGTACTTC
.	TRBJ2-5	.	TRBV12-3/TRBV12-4	CASSLLGQRHNEQYF	TGTGCCAGCAGTTTATTGGGCCAGAGGCACAATGAGCAGTACTTC
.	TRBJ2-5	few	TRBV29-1	CSVGGIGETQYF	TGCAGCGTTGGCGGGATCGGAGAGACCCAGTACTTC
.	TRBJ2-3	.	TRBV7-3	CASSLGTLLLTDTQYF	TGTGCCAGCAGCTTAGGCACCTTACTCCTCACAGATACGCAGTATTTT
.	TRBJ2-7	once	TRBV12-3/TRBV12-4	CASSEKGEQYF	TGTGCCAGCAGCGAAAAAGGGGAGCAGTACTTC
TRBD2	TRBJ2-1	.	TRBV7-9	CASSSTRTSVDEQFF	TGTGCCAGCAGCTCTACCCGGACTAGCGTGGATGAGCAGTTCTTC
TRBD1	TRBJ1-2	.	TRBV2	CASSWDSPRDGYTF	TGTGCCAGCAGTTGGGACAGCCCTAGGGATGGCTACACCTTC
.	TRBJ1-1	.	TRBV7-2	CASSLTTGAEAFF	TGTGCCAGCAGCTTGACGACCGGGGCTGAAGCTTTCTTT
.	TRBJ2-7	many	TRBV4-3	CASSPSAGNSYEQYF	TGCGCCAGCAGCCCGTCGGCAGGGAACTCCTACGAGCAGTACTTC
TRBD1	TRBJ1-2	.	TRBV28	CASRGTGGAGGYGYTF	TGTGCCAGCAGGGGGACAGGGGGCGCAGGTGGCTATGGCTACACCTTC
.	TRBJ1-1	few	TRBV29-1	CSVDREGVAFF	TGCAGCGTCGACCGTGAAGGGGTCGCTTTCTTT
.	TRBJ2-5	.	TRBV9	CASSVAGTGETQYF	TGTGCCAGCAGCGTAGCGGGGACCGGGGAGACCCAGTACTTC
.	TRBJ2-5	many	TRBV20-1	CSARAGSAYQETQYF	TGCAGTGCTAGAGCGGGTTCCGCGTACCAAGAGACCCAGTACTTC
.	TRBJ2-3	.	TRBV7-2	CARGGADTQYF	TGTGCCAGGGGGGGTGCAGATACGCAGTATTTT
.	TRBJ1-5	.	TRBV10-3	CAIKSGSNQPQHF	TGTGCCATCAAATCTGGTAGCAATCAGCCCCAGCATTTT
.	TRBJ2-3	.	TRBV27	CASRILSSTDTQYF	TGTGCCAGCAGGATTTTGTCGAGCACAGATACGCAGTATTTT
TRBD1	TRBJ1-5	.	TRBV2	CASSEQTGLFNQPQHF	TGTGCCAGCAGTGAGCAGACAGGGCTATTCAATCAGCCCCAGCATTTT
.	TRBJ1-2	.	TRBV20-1	CSARAPGTYGYTF	TGCAGTGCTAGAGCGCCGGGGACCTATGGCTACACCTTC
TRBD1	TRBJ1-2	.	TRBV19	CASIETGDDSYTF	TGTGCCAGTATTGAGACAGGGGATGATAGCTACACCTTC
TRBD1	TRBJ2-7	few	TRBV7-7	CASSYRDRDYEQYF	TGTGCTAGCAGCTACCGGGACAGGGACTACGAGCAGTACTTC
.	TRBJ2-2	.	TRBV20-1	CSAREVGARTGELFF	TGCAGTGCTAGAGAGGTGGGGGCGCGGACCGGGGAGCTGTTTTTT
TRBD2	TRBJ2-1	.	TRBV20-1	CSAKTGLVIYNEQFF	TGCAGTGCTAAGACGGGACTAGTGATATACAATGAGCAGTTCTTC
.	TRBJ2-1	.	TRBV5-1	CASSLSQVGNLDNEQFF	TGCGCCAGCAGCTTGTCCCAAGTGGGGAATCTCGACAATGAGCAGTTCTTC
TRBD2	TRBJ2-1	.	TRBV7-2	CASSLTTSGRRYQETQFF	TGTGCCAGCAGCTTAACGACTAGCGGGCGGAGGTACCAAGAGACCCAGTTCTTC